Each of the 31 T cell receptor beta chains below was sequenced from the same sample in a study of graft-versus-host responses after intestinal transplantation. The method was immunoSEQ multiplex PCR; TCRdb's version includes in-frame clones alone and lacks a portion of them. Found here are some 41,000 clones, under 95% of them singletons; the top ten hold 2% to 3%. Specimen: PBMCs, collected approximately 320 days after intestinal transplant. All receptors derive from a human patient who received an intestinal transplant, so some T cells may come from the graft donor.

J is TRBJ2-1 and V is TRBV18; D might be TRBD1 (5 bases). The V and J ends lost 3 bases and 10 bases respectively, with 19 bases between them. This CDR3 has 15 amino acids. The germline V gene has CDR1 KGHSH and CDR2 LQKENI. The CDR3 here is CASSPTRVSSYEQFF. CDR3 DNA: TGTGCCAGCTCACCTACCAGGGTGAGCTCCTACGAGCAGTTCTTC.

The chain carries TRBV15 and TRBJ2-3, with D tentatively TRBD2 (6 bases). Trimming removed 5 bases from V and 4 bases from J, with 13 bases in between. The germline V gene encodes CDR1 LNHNV and CDR2 YYDKDF (reference sequence). This CDR3 region has 14 residues. As DNA, the CDR3 is TGTGCCACCAGCCGGTCGGGGGATCCAGATACGCAGTATTTT. It is translated as CATSRSGDPDTQYF.

V is TRBV12-2 and J is TRBJ1-5; TRBD1, the table's D call, lacks a check against the DNA. TRBV12-2 is a pseudogene segment. The CDR3 has 16 residues. The CDR3 DNA reads TGTGCAAGTCGCTTAGGCAACTTTACAGGGTGTCAGCCCCAGCATTTT. Amino acid sequence: CASRLGNFTGCQPQHF.

V and J are TRBV28 and TRBJ2-7; 9 bases match TRBD1. The germline gives CDR1 MDHEN, CDR2 SYDVKM. J lost 2 bases, V lost 10 bases, and 9 bases had no gene match. This CDR3 contains 14 residues. CDR3 in amino acids: CANSPGQGPYEQYF. The DNA of the CDR3 is TGTGCCAATTCGCCGGGACAGGGACCCTACGAGCAGTACTTC.

The V and J genes are TRBV2 and TRBJ2-4; D might be TRBD1 (5 bases). Trimming pared 10 bases from V and 5 bases from J, leaving 18 bases between. The CDR3 is 14 residues long. CDR1 is SNHLY and CDR2 is FYNNEI in the germline V gene. CDR3 protein: CATTATRVENIQYF. The CDR3, as DNA: TGTGCCACCACCGCGACCAGGGTCGAAAACATTCAGTACTTC.

This clone was seen more than once but under ten times. The J gene is TRBJ1-5, the V gene TRBV28; 7 positions match TRBD1. In germline, CDR1 is MDHEN, CDR2 SYDVKM. The CDR3 length is 14 residues. The J segment lost 6 bases and the V segment lost 6 bases, leaving 8 bases of the junction unmatched. The CDR3 region has the DNA TGTGCCAGCAGCGGGGGAGGGGGCGGTCAGCCCCAGCATTTT. Protein: CASSGGGGGQPQHF.

The V gene is TRBV28, the J gene TRBJ1-2; 9 nucleotides agree with TRBD1. After removal of 4 bases from V and 3 bases from J, the junction contained 12 bases not matched to a gene. Germline assignment: CDR1 MDHEN and CDR2 SYDVKM. This CDR3 contains 17 residues. DNA of the CDR3: TGTGCCAGCAGTTGGGTGTTTCCGGGACAGGGTCACTATGGCTACACCTTC. It is translated as CASSWVFPGQGHYGYTF.

The chain is built from TRBV5-1 and TRBJ2-2; TRBD2 agrees at 14 bases. The CDR3 is made up of 17 amino acids. Germline CDR1 is SGHRS and CDR2 is YFSETQ. The ends lost 3 bases at V and 6 bases at J; junction bases unmatched: 7. The CDR3 spells CASSSGTSGSLAGELFF. The CDR3 DNA follows: TGCGCCAGCAGCTCCGGGACTAGCGGGAGTTTGGCCGGGGAGCTGTTTTTT.

The V gene is TRBV4-1, the J gene TRBJ2-3; 13 bases are a match to TRBD2. Germline V gives CDR1 MGHRA, CDR2 YSYEKL. CDR3 length: 17 residues. With V trimmed by 4 bases and J by 2 bases, 6 bases remained unmatched. CDR3 nucleotides: TGCGCCAGCAGCCCTCTGGGACTAGCGGGGTTCACAGATACGCAGTATTTT. Translation: CASSPLGLAGFTDTQYF.

This chain connects TRBV7-3 to TRBJ2-1; 12 bases fit TRBD2. Trimming cost V 0 bases and J 1 base; bases outside gene matches: 7. The CDR3 runs 19 residues. Germline V CDR1 and CDR2: SGHTA, FQGTGA. The CDR3: CASSLTRTSGIGSYNEQFF. The CDR3 nucleotides read TGTGCCAGCAGCTTAACGCGGACTAGCGGGATTGGATCCTACAATGAGCAGTTCTTC.

V gene TRBV6-6 combines with J gene TRBJ2-5, with 7 bases fitting TRBD2. V dropped 7 bases and J dropped 1; count of bases not matched to a gene: 3. The V gene's germline CDR1 is MNHNY and CDR2 SVGAGI (reference sequence). The CDR3 has 13 amino acids. CDR3 DNA: TGTGCCAGCACCAGGACTAGCCAAGAGACCCAGTACTTC. As protein: CASTRTSQETQYF.

The chain uses TRBV4-2 and TRBJ1-5; D is undetermined. The V end was cut by 0 bases, the J end by 7 bases, with 7 bases between. Per germline, CDR1 LGHNA and CDR2 YNFKEQ. This CDR3 comprises 13 residues. CDR3 coding DNA: TGTGCCAGCAGCCAAGACCGGGGACAGCCCCAGCATTTT. This sequence encodes CASSQDRGQPQHF.

The chain links TRBV28 to TRBJ2-3; 8 bases fit TRBD2. CDR1 and CDR2 (germline): MDHEN, SYDVKM. Trimming took 2 bases from V and 4 from J; bases not matched to a gene: 17. The CDR3 spans 19 residues. CDR3: CASSLPGGPAGTRPDTQYF. CDR3 sequence (DNA): TGTGCCAGCAGTTTACCCGGGGGCCCCGCCGGGACTAGACCAGATACGCAGTATTTT.

The chain carries TRBV7-6 and TRBJ2-1; possibly TRBD2 for D (6 bases). V was trimmed by 1 base and J by 4 bases, leaving 11 bases between them. The CDR3 length is 15 residues. From germline, CDR1 is SGHVS and CDR2 FNYEAQ. CDR3 region: CASSLGGGTYNEQFF. CDR3 DNA sequence: TGTGCCAGCAGCTTAGGGGGCGGGACTTACAATGAGCAGTTCTTC.

A remark on this clone: One end of the junction is discordant with germline, which a read error may explain. The chain is built from TRBV11-2 and TRBJ2-1; D tentatively fits TRBD1 or TRBD2 (5 bases each). The CDR3 loop spans 13 amino acids. Germline CDR1 reads SGHAT; CDR2 reads FQNNGV. This CDR3 reads CAGSERGRDEQFF. CDR3 sequence (DNA): TGTGCCGGCAGCGAGAGGGGTCGCGATGAGCAGTTCTTC.

The chain is built from TRBV28 and TRBJ1-5; D uncertain. The CDR3 sequence is 16 residues long. The germline V gene has CDR1 MDHEN and CDR2 SYDVKM. Deletions cut 5 bases from V and 4 bases from J, with 18 bases between. The CDR3 coding sequence is TGTGCCAGCAGTCCACCCCTCCCGGACGGAAATCAGCCCCAGCATTTT. This gives the protein CASSPPLPDGNQPQHF.

To note about this clone: The junction does not match germline at one end; this may be a read error. V usage is TRBV15 and J usage is TRBJ2-2, with 11 bases matching TRBD2. In germline, CDR1 is LNHNV, CDR2 YYDKDF (reference sequence). CDR3 length equals 15 residues. For the CDR3, the DNA is TGTGCCACCAGCAGGAAACTAGCGGGAGCCGGGGGGCTGTTTTTT. Amino acids: CATSRKLAGAGGLFF.

The V and J genes are TRBV5-1 and TRBJ1-1; D ambiguous. CDR1 and CDR2 (germline): SGHRS, YFSETQ. The CDR3 runs to 11 residues. The V and J ends lost 4 bases and 10 bases respectively, with 11 bases between them. The CDR3 loop reads CASSDTGVAFF. CDR3 bases: TGCGCCAGCAGCGATACCGGTGTAGCTTTCTTT.

The chain recombines TRBV6-6 with TRBJ2-2; tentatively, D is TRBD1 or TRBD2 (5 bases each). The germline CDR1 and CDR2 sequences are MNHNY and SVGAGI (reference sequence). Trimming removed 7 bases at V and 5 bases at J, with 20 bases between. The CDR3 is made up of 16 amino acids. The CDR3 DNA follows: TGTGCCAGCACCGACCGGGACCCAGATCTAACCGGGGAGCTGTTTTTT. This translates into CASTDRDPDLTGELFF.

This rearrangement joins TRBV20-1 to TRBJ2-1; D is unclear. Between the trimmed V and J ends, which lost 1 base and 12 bases, there was a span of 4 bases. Germline V lookup: CDR1 DFQATT, CDR2 SNEGSKA (reference sequence). The CDR3 runs 9 residues. CDR3 DNA: TGCAGTGCTAGAGGGAGGCAGTTCTTC. Amino acid sequence: CSARGRQFF.

The J gene is TRBJ1-1, the V gene TRBV12-5, with D unclear. The CDR3 consists of 13 residues. V was cut by 7 bases and J by 6 bases, with 15 bases left in between. CDR1 is LGHNT, CDR2 FRNRAP, per germline. The CDR3 DNA follows: TGTGCTAGTGCCTTTGGCAGGCCCGCTGAAGCTTTCTTT. Amino acids: CASAFGRPAEAFF.

The chain is built from TRBV2 and TRBJ2-7, with TRBD2 matching 7 bases. The CDR3 consists of 12 residues. Trimming at V came to 6 bases and at J to 6 bases, leaving 5 bases not matched to a gene. Germline loops: CDR1 SNHLY, CDR2 FYNNEI. The CDR3 sequence: CASRGGLGEQYF. In DNA, the CDR3 is TGTGCCAGCAGGGGAGGGTTAGGCGAGCAGTACTTC.

This clone was seen just once. The rearrangement links TRBV11-2 to TRBJ2-7; D perhaps matches TRBD1 (5 bases). V was clipped by 1 base and J by 2 bases, with 9 bases between them. This CDR3 is built from 14 residues. The V gene's germline CDR1 is SGHAT and CDR2 FQNNGV. Here the CDR3 reads CASSLAQETYEQYF. The CDR3 bases are TGTGCCAGCAGCTTAGCACAGGAGACCTACGAGCAGTACTTC. The entire variable domain, with the rest obtained from reference TRBV11-2 and TRBJ2-7, is as follows: EAGVAQSPRYKIIEKRQSVAFWCNPISGHATLYWYQQILGQGPKLLIQFQNNGVVDDSQLPKDRFSAERLKGVDSTLKIQPAKLEDSAVYLCASSLAQETYEQYFGPGTRLTVT.

The chain employs TRBV10-1 and TRBJ2-5; D may be TRBD1 (6 bases). Trimming took off 0 bases at V and 5 bases at J, with 7 bases between the two ends. This CDR3 region has 13 residues. CDR1 and CDR2 from the germline V gene are WNHNN and SYGVQD (reference sequence). The CDR3 coding sequence is TGCGCCAGCAGTGAGTCGAGGGGGGAGACCCAGTACTTC. This sequence encodes CASSESRGETQYF.

The chain combines TRBV29-1 with TRBJ2-1; 9 nucleotides match TRBD2. The CDR3 loop spans 14 amino acids. J was trimmed by 8 bases and V by 4 bases; bases with no gene match: 9. Germline V gene sequence: CDR1 SQVTM, CDR2 ANQGSEA. The CDR3 protein is CSVAASGILDEQFF. The CDR3 coding sequence is TGCAGCGTTGCGGCTAGCGGGATTCTGGATGAGCAGTTCTTC.

V is TRBV19 and J is TRBJ1-2; 7 bases agree with TRBD1. Unmatched junction bases numbered 7, after V lost 10 bases and J lost 5 bases. This CDR3 is 12 amino acids long. Germline V CDR1 and CDR2: LNHDA, SQIVND (reference sequence). CDR3 sequence reads: CATRTGGYGYTF. CDR3 nucleotide sequence: TGTGCCACCAGGACAGGTGGATATGGCTACACCTTC.

This clone was seen more than once but under ten times. The rearrangement links TRBV6-6 to TRBJ2-1; 9 bases map to TRBD1. This CDR3 is 14 amino acids long. Trimming cost V 7 bases and J 6 bases; bases outside gene matches: 7. Germline lookup yields CDR1 MNHNY and CDR2 SVGAGI (reference sequence). CDR3 in DNA: TGTGCCAGCAACCGGGACAGGGTGAGCAATGAGCAGTTCTTC. Its protein is CASNRDRVSNEQFF.

CDR3 residues: CASSPRTGWDTQYF. The CDR3 DNA reads TGTGCCAGCAGCCCCAGGACAGGGTGGGATACGCAGTATTTT. This chain connects TRBV7-3 to TRBJ2-3, with 8 bases matching TRBD1. CDR3 size: 14 residues. V shed 5 bases, J shed 6 bases, and the junction held 7 bases outside the gene matches. The germline V gene has CDR1 SGHTA and CDR2 FQGTGA.

The V gene is TRBV19, the J gene TRBJ2-1; 14 bases match TRBD2. The V and J ends lost 6 bases and 0 bases, in that order; junction bases with no gene match: 16. This CDR3 comprises 21 residues. CDR1 and CDR2 (germline): LNHDA, SQIVND (reference sequence). The chain's CDR3 is CASRPPSGLAGGVSSYNEQFF. Written as DNA, the CDR3 is TGTGCCAGTAGGCCCCCATCCGGACTAGCGGGGGGCGTAAGCTCCTACAATGAGCAGTTCTTC.

V gene TRBV4-1 combines with J gene TRBJ1-1; D is unclear. The CDR3 has 15 amino acids. V lost 1 base, J lost 0 bases, and 9 bases lay in between. The germline CDR1 and CDR2 sequences are MGHRA and YSYEKL. The CDR3 protein is CASSQVPVLNTEAFF. The CDR3 DNA reads as TGCGCCAGCAGCCAAGTTCCTGTCTTGAACACTGAAGCTTTCTTT.

The table lists this clone with a count of one. The CDR3 sequence: CATSRDGRQVRRGNQPQHF. CDR3 coding DNA: TGTGCCACCAGCAGAGATGGGAGACAGGTCCGAAGGGGCAATCAGCCCCAGCATTTT. The chain is built from TRBV15 and TRBJ1-5; D perhaps matches TRBD1 (6 bases). V was shortened by 0 bases and J by 2 bases, with 20 bases between the two germline ends. CDR1 and CDR2 (germline): LNHNV, YYDKDF (reference sequence). The CDR3 consists of 19 residues.